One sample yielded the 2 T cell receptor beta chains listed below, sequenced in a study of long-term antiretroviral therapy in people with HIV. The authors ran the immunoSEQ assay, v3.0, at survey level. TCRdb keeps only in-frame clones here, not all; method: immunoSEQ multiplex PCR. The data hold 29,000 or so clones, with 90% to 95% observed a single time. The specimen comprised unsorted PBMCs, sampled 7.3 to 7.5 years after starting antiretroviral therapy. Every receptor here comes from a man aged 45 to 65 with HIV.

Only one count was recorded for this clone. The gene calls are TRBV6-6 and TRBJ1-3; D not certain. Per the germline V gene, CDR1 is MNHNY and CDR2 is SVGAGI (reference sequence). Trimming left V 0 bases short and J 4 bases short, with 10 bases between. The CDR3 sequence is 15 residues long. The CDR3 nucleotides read TGTGCCAGCAGTTACTCGCGGGCGAGGGGAAACACCATATATTTT. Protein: CASSYSRARGNTIYF.

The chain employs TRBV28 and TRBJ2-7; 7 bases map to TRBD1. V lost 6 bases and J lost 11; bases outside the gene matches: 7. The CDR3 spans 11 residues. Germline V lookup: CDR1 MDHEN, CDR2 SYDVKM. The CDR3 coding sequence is TGTGCCAGCAGAGGGGACAGTCCGAAGTACTTC. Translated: CASRGDSPKYF.